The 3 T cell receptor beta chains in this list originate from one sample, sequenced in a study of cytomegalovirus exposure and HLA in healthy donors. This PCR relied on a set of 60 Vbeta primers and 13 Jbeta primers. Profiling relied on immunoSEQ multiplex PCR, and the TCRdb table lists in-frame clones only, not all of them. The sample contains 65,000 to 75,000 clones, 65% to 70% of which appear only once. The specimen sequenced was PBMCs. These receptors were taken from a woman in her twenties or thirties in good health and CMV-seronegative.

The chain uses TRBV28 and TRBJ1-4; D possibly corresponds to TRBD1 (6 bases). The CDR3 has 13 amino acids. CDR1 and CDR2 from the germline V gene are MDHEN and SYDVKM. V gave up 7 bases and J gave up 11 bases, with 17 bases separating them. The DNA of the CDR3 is TGTGCCAGCACCCTATGGGGGCGTGAGAAACTGTTTTTT. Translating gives CASTLWGREKLFF.

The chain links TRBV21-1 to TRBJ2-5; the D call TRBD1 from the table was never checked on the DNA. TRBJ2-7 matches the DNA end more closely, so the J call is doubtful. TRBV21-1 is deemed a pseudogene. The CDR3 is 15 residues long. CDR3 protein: CASSKRTDPSYEQYF. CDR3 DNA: TGTGCCAGCAGCAAACGGACAGACCCAAGCTACGAGCAGTACTTC.

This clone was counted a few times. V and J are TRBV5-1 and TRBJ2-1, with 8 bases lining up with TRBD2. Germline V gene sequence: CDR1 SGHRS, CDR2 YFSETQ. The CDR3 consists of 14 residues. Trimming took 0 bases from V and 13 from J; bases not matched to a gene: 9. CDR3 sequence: CASSLEPVAGRQFF. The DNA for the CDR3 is TGCGCCAGCAGCTTGGAACCCGTAGCGGGGAGACAGTTCTTC.